This TCR beta chain emerged from a study of cytomegalovirus exposure and HLA in healthy donors (dated by TCRdb to between 2016 and 2019). For the study in its entirety: According to an earlier analysis of around 600 of the donors, 150 million to 200 million T cells yielded 117 million unique TCR beta sequences and roughly 280 Gb of sequence data. A later analysis re-examined previously published TCR beta repertoires from more than 650 donors and added high-resolution HLA genotyping to investigate patterns of TCR occurrence. Every discovery cohort repertoire had been produced on one sequencing platform. The study profiled the T cell repertoires of more than 500 subjects by immunosequencing and related them to cytomegalovirus serostatus. In the later analysis, no new phenotypic data were used to find candidate immune exposures; instead, reliance was placed on TCR beta sequences and their occurrence across donors. The number of typed donors differed by locus: about 629-640 for A, B, C, DRB1 and DQB1; some 500 for DQA1; approximately 600 for DPA1; and some 430 for DPB1. Along with the roughly 670-subject first cohort, a separate validation cohort of over a hundred different subjects was used. Both class I and class II loci were covered by HLA typing, at four-digit resolution. Donor age, sex, ethnicity and CMV serostatus were compiled together with the repertoire data. An early release that covered fewer than 800 HLA-typed donors contained 250 to 350 gigabases of sequencing data and tens of millions of unique TCR sequences. About five DR-DQ haplotypes were handled as single units for association and clustering because linkage in the cohort was strong. Among the roughly 390 genotyped donors, more than 70% belonged to the genetic ancestry cluster associated with self-reported Caucasian donors. In a later genetic analysis, genome-wide SNP genotypes for about three fifths of the roughly 670 donors were used, and that subset was treated as a discovery cohort. In an earlier analysis of several hundred of the donors, high-throughput TCR beta sequencing was used to judge whether each TCR beta V gene segment behaved as functional or pseudogenic. Among 398 genotyped donors of the cohort, an average of about 240,000 unique TCR beta nucleotide sequences were sequenced per donor, roughly 20% of them non-productive. The aim of the study was to test whether cataloging public T cell receptors could identify signatures of past pathogen exposure. The study combined high-throughput TCR immunosequencing, statistical association of individual TCRs with disease status, and machine learning to predict cytomegalovirus infection status. Study-wide findings and limitations: A few of the identified cytomegalovirus-associated TCR beta chains were confirmed in vitro to be specific for cytomegalovirus antigens. Correlated functional status among segregating V segments might be attributable to linkage disequilibrium, but an unknown experimental factor could not be ruled out. An earlier analysis of some 590 of the donors showed that most TCR beta V segments appeared in productive rearrangements either about 87% or about 30% of the time, which broadly matched IMGT annotations. In a later analysis, some 18,000 TCR beta sequences were associated with specific HLA alleles at a false discovery rate of 0.05. Only TCR beta chains were sequenced in this cohort, and the absence of alpha or paired-chain data limited detectable features. In both the original and validation cohorts, the classifier was reported to diagnose cytomegalovirus status with high specificity and sensitivity. A later analysis reported that several top co-occurrence clusters appeared linked to parvovirus B19, influenza, CMV and Epstein-Barr virus. Compared with the approximately 600-donor mean, donors in an Asian-associated ancestry cluster had fewer N-insertions in productive TCRs, according to a later genetic analysis. Some IMGT-functional V segments, including TRBV6-2 and TRBV6-3, could not be distinguished by the 87-base-pair reads and were therefore excluded. Sequencing depth was assumed to be roughly uniform across donors in the presence/absence analyses, though that assumption may not hold. The only immune exposure information available for the cohort was CMV serostatus. In a later analysis, HLA-associated TCR beta chains showed more clonal expansion and lower generation probabilities than non-associated chains that were equally common. In a later genetic analysis, a missense DCLRE1C variant was associated with V-gene and J-gene trimming of TCR beta chains, and the association was replicated in an independent cohort. A further reported finding was that TCR beta sequences accurately predicted the HLA-A and HLA-B alleles for most subjects in the first cohort. A cluster of highly shared sequence variants was judged likely to be a technical artifact of the sequencing pipeline. Because some donors lacked HLA typing at each locus, the association tests relied only on the typed subset. Across donors, most TCR sequences were observed very rarely, whereas some public TCRs were present in many individuals. Because counts were too low, around 17 rarely observed V segments, including chromosome 9 orphons, were left out of the earlier analysis of some 600 of the donors. It was suggested by the authors that the approach could potentially be generalized to other disease states and immunological phenotypes. In a later analysis, TCR association rates were found to vary across HLA loci, with the most associated TCRs seen for DRB1 alleles and the fewest for HLA-C alleles. According to a later analysis, most CMV-associated TCR beta chains appeared to be HLA-restricted, and the HLA associations seemed to be driven largely by CMV exposure. Assigning TCR associations to individual alleles was difficult when HLA alleles, especially DR and DQ, strongly co-occurred. The study gave a list of under 200 TCR beta chains associated with cytomegalovirus.

With respect to this clone: Its specific antigen is unknown. No much larger clone is present one base from it, and per-base qualities are unavailable.

The cohort comprised fewer than 750 healthy bone marrow donors. At the time of sampling, every cohort member was nominally healthy, though immune exposures that went unrecorded were likely present. The donor tested CMV seropositive and was one of the 289 seropositive cohort members. A peripheral blood sample was provided by each donor, and peripheral blood mononuclear cells were used for TCR beta sequencing. Genomic DNA was extracted from the blood cell samples with the Qiagen DNeasy Blood Extraction Kit. The library was made by the immunoSEQ multiplex PCR assay. A mixture of 60 forward primers for TCR Vbeta segments and 13 reverse primers for TCR Jbeta segments was used in the multiplex PCR. The CDR3 region of rearranged TCR beta genes was amplified from genomic DNA by a multiplex PCR assay. The amplified TCR beta libraries were sequenced on the Illumina HiSeq System as 87-base-pair reads. The authors' analysis ran thus. In a later analysis, some 80 million unique TCR beta chains were counted across the roughly 700 repertoires, and roughly 11 million of these chains were shared by at least two donors. To remove PCR and sequencing errors, raw reads were error-corrected and collapsed into unique sequences using a nearest-neighbor algorithm that merged closely related sequences. Alignment of CDR3 sequences to IMGT reference sequences was used to assign V, D and J gene segments. Each retained sequence needed at least a six-nucleotide match to both a V gene segment and a J gene segment. A rearrangement counted as productive if the CDR3 had no stop codons and remained in frame with V and J, and every other rearrangement counted as non-productive. Following IMGT convention, CDR3 was defined as the stretch from the second conserved V-encoded cysteine to the conserved J-encoded phenylalanine. Sequences without an unambiguous match to a single V gene segment were excluded from the earlier analysis of about 630 of the donors. In an earlier analysis of several hundred of the donors, V segments were called functional above 56.7% productive rearrangements and were called segregating when the between-donor standard deviation exceeded 5%. A statistical classification framework was built for diagnosing cytomegalovirus status from the catalog of TCR beta chain sequences. A later analysis assigned V and J genes by comparing TCR nucleotide sequences with IMGT/GENE-DB human TR gene sequences. In a later analysis, CDR3 sequences and most-parsimonious VDJ recombination scenarios were assigned using the TCRdist pipeline. A later analysis defined each TCR beta chain by its CDR3 amino acid sequence plus V-gene family, and excluded reads lacking a unique V-gene family. A later analysis removed 592 highly shared, low-generation-probability nucleotide sequences to deal with suspected cross-contamination and a sequencing artifact. A later analysis calculated a clonal expansion index for each public chain from normalized within-repertoire ranks of inferred template counts. A later analysis computed generation probabilities with a VDJ recombination model fitted to out-of-frame rearrangements, and checked the results against IGoR. In a later analysis, TCR-TCR, TCR-HLA and TCR-CMV co-occurrence was scored with hypergeometric tests, and a repertoire-size bias correction was applied to TCR pairs. False discovery rates were estimated in a later analysis by permuting HLA or CMV assignments 20 times. In a later analysis, co-occurring TCRs were grouped using DBSCAN, with TCRdist sequence similarity added in when clustering inside HLA-allele-positive subsets. Repertoires with fewer than 30,000 or more than 120,000 public chains, plus five repertoires with anomalous nucleotide sharing, were excluded from co-occurrence clustering. TCRdb obtained this table from immuneACCESS and retained in-frame rearrangements with V and J assigned. These tables miss some clones; where compared with another copy, unresolved V genes account for less than half of the shortfall, and the remainder is unexplained. V and J calls and clone size are copied from that table; D and trimming were computed from the DNA. This sample comprises over 110,000 clones, about four fifths of them detected only once. The ten largest clonotypes hold roughly 1.2% of the sample.

CDR1 and CDR2 (LNHDA, SQIVND) derive from the germline V gene (reference sequence). The CDR3 covers 15 residues, taking in both the cysteine and the phenylalanine. The only DNA kept is the CDR3, 45 bases in frame from the first base. V lost 6 bases and J lost 3 bases; the stretch between them is 14 bases long. Recombination linked TRBV19 to TRBJ2-2; a tentative D match to TRBD1 spans 5 bases. Sequencing was performed on PBMCs. The receptor was derived from a male donor in good health and CMV-seropositive. The CDR3: CASSPVAGYTGELFF. The nucleotides read TGTGCCAGTAGCCCGGTGGCAGGGTACACCGGGGAGCTGTTTTTT.